This TCR beta chain stems from a study of OX40 agonist ivuxolimab in advanced cancers. As for the study more broadly: Ivuxolimab, which targeted the costimulatory receptor OX40 (CD134), was an agonistic, fully human IgG2 monoclonal antibody. Intravenous ivuxolimab was administered to patients every 2 weeks at six dose levels: 0.01, 0.1, 0.3, 1.5, 3 and 10 mg/kg. Of the roughly 52 patients in dose escalation, about 20 had hepatocellular carcinoma, about 15 had melanoma, 9 had renal cell carcinoma and 9 had head and neck cancer. In the dose-escalation cohort, around four fifths of patients were male, and the mean age was approximately 60 years, with a range of 23 to 79. Prior anti-PD-1, anti-PD-L1 or anti-CTLA-4 therapy was permitted, and checkpoint inhibitors had been received by roughly two fifths of dose-escalation patients. Partial responses occurred in three dose-escalation patients, of whom one had hepatocellular carcinoma and two had cutaneous melanoma. Peripheral TCRbeta sequencing was intended to test whether TCR sequence diversity was altered and clonal T-cell expansion was caused by ivuxolimab. The paper reports the monotherapy dose-escalation portion (N = 52 patients) of the phase I ivuxolimab trial.

For sequencing of the TCRbeta CDR3 region, genomic DNA was extracted from the sorted cells. TCRbeta CDR3 regions were sequenced using the immunoSEQ Assay. TCRdb took over this immuneACCESS table, retaining in-frame rearrangements with V and J assigned. Such tables are incomplete; in checked studies, under half of the missing clones stem from an unresolved V gene, and the remainder is unexplained. Within this sample are 9,500 to 11,000 clones, with approximately 89% of them counted one time only. Of the sample, 29% is held by the ten largest clones. What the work shows at the level of the full study, not this receptor alone: At doses of 0.1 to 3.0 mg/kg, clonal expansion of both CD4+ and CD8+ T cells in blood was seen between baseline and week 6. After ivuxolimab, more expanded clones were found on average in CD8+ T cells than in CD4+ T cells. In the 0.1-3.0 mg/kg groups, partial responders were among the patients with the lowest normalized peripheral clonal expansion, particularly in CD8+ T cells. Antigen specificity was not determined for the clonally expanded peripheral T cells. Low levels of normalized T-cell clonal expansion were also seen in some patients who did not respond.

Of note for this clone: The clone's antigen remains unknown. Base-call qualities are not available, and no considerably larger clone is one nucleotide away.

CDR1 and CDR2 were assigned from the germline V gene (reference sequence) as WNHNN and SYGVQD. Inclusive of the bounding cysteine and phenylalanine, the CDR3 is 12 residues long. Only CDR3 DNA remains: 36 bases, in frame from the first base. V loses 2 bases of germline sequence and J loses 4 bases, and the interval between the two ends is 6 bases. The trial excluded patients who had a history of autoimmune disease or who were on systemic immunosuppression. Peripheral blood for TCR sequencing was collected from all dose cohorts at baseline, on cycle 4 day 1, and on cycle 7 day 1. Samples were obtained from an open-label, multicenter, first-in-human phase I dose-escalation trial of ivuxolimab. Adults with locally advanced or metastatic melanoma, renal cell carcinoma, hepatocellular carcinoma or head and neck squamous cell carcinoma were enrolled in the trial. CD4+ and CD8+ T cells were sorted separately from peripheral blood before TCR sequencing.

The source of this sequence is an adult with an advanced solid tumor such as melanoma, head and neck, liver or kidney cancer. This material consisted of CD4+ or CD8+ T cells sorted from blood, taken in a trial of the OX40 agonist ivuxolimab. The V gene is TRBV10-1 and the J gene is TRBJ2-7, with TRBD2 tentatively as D gene (5 bases match). The DNA reads as follows: TGCGCCAGCAGTGAGACGGGATACGAGCAGTACTTC. Translated, it gives CASSETGYEQYF.